This T cell receptor (beta chain) was sequenced for a study of chemoradiotherapy in HPV16-positive cancers. Study background: A couple of HPV16-positive patients' cells yielded candidate HPV-specific clones and common motifs.

Study results and limitations: Functional assays defining HPV-specific T cells used only two HPV16-positive patients. Non-HPV-specific T cells did not expand in tumors during treatment, whereas candidate HPV-specific clones and E7-related motifs did.

V lost 5 bases to trimming and J lost 2 bases, with 16 bases between them. This CDR3 is built from 16 residues. CDR1 SGHAT and CDR2 FQDESV come from the germline V gene (reference sequence). TCRdb's table, derived via immunoSEQ multiplex PCR, lists solely in-frame clones and lacks some. This table has about 27,000 clones, 93% appearing once. This clone was observed a single time. Its matching antigen is unknown. Repertoires were sampled repeatedly during chemoradiotherapy. Sequencing used blood, obtained from a patient who underwent chemoradiotherapy. J is TRBJ2-1 and V is TRBV11-1, with D possibly called TRBD1 or TRBD2 (5 bases each). The sequence was obtained from a human donor with HPV-associated anogenital cancer. The CDR3 spells CASSPSGPNPYNEQFF. Written as DNA, the CDR3 is TGTGCCAGCAGCCCCTCGGGGCCCAATCCCTACAATGAGCAGTTCTTC.